This TCR beta chain was sequenced in a study of blood T cell repertoires in COVID-19. Some clones are missing from TCRdb's copy, which holds only in-frame ones; the method was immunoSEQ multiplex PCR. The data hold approximately 140,000 clones, with less than 80% observed a single time. This clonotype originated in a man aged 60 to 75 with acute or convalescent COVID-19. Source material: peripheral blood.

The CDR3 sequence: CASSKPDGGPDCNSPLHF. CDR3 DNA: TGTGCCAGCAGCAAACCGGACGGAGGTCCAGATTGTAATTCACCCCTCCACTTT. J is TRBJ1-6 and V is TRBV21-1. TRBV21-1 is a pseudogene segment. This CDR3 is built from 18 residues.